The T cell receptor (beta chain) described here comes from a study of early T cells in non-severe SARS-CoV-2 infection. Study-level information: The input, bulk RNA from unsorted whole blood, was sequenced, and chains were unpaired.

Attached unique molecular identifiers marked individual cDNA molecules. Via MiXCR, TCRdb re-called the 5' RACE reads, giving one row per CDR3 protein. The repertoire consists of fewer than 65,000 distinct CDR3 sequences, with about 10% occurring once and the leading ten covering about 4.4%. This clonotype appeared many times. Germline is not matched at one junction end, which may reflect a read error. This CDR3 is 11 amino acids long. The germline V gene has CDR1 SNHLY and CDR2 FYNNEI. This receptor was obtained from an adult who was a healthcare worker with PCR-confirmed SARS-CoV-2 infection or an uninfected control (not recorded which). Sequenced: whole blood. The V gene is TRBV2, the J gene TRBJ2-7; D is tentatively TRBD1 or TRBD2 (5 bases each). CDR3 amino acids: CASSEGIAGAF. CDR3 nucleotide sequence: TGTGCCAGCAGTGAAGGGATCGCCGGGGCCTTC.